This passage covers 21 T cell receptor beta chains from one sample sequenced in a study of shared clonotypes between healthy human individuals. Assay: immunoSEQ multiplex PCR; the TCRdb copy retains only in-frame clones and omits some. The sample contains millions of clones, around 90% of which appear only once. Sequencing was done on a sample of naive CD4+ T cells sorted from blood. Sample subset: CD45RA+ positively selected. These receptors came from a man aged 18 to 35 in good health.

V gene TRBV18 combines with J gene TRBJ2-7, with D hard to call. Trimming removed 3 bases from V and 0 bases from J, with 15 bases in between. CDR1 is KGHSH and CDR2 is LQKENI in the germline V gene. CDR3 length equals 16 residues. The CDR3 sequence: CASSPFPAAASYEQYF. CDR3 nucleotides: TGTGCCAGCTCACCCTTCCCGGCGGCAGCCTCCTACGAGCAGTACTTC.

This chain connects TRBV6-5 to TRBJ1-1; D remains ambiguous. CDR3 length: 15 amino acids. V lost 6 bases, J lost 3 bases, and 17 bases lay in between. In germline, CDR1 is MNHEY, CDR2 SVGAGI. The CDR3 DNA follows: TGTGCCAGCAGCCACTTACGTGTAGGGCACACTGAAGCTTTCTTT. This encodes CASSHLRVGHTEAFF.

Note on this clone: This sample also contains other DNA sequences that code for the same CDR3. The CDR3 loop is CASSQDRGGELFF. The CDR3 DNA follows: TGCGCCAGCAGCCAAGATCGGGGCGGGGAGCTGTTTTTT. This sequence joins TRBV4-3 and TRBJ2-2; weak D call: TRBD2 (5 bases). Germline CDR1 is LGHNA and CDR2 is YSLEER. CDR3 size: 13 residues. Deletions cut 0 bases from V and 7 bases from J, with 6 bases between.

This chain links TRBV10-2 with TRBJ1-2; 10 bases line up with TRBD1. The germline V gene has CDR1 WSHSY and CDR2 SAAADI. CDR3 length: 15 residues. J was trimmed by 7 bases and V by 4 bases; bases with no gene match: 9. In nucleotides, the CDR3 is TGCGCCAGCAGTGTTGTAGGGACAGGGGTAACTGGCTACACCTTC. This sequence encodes CASSVVGTGVTGYTF.

The genes are TRBV2 and TRBJ2-7; either TRBD1 or TRBD2 may fit D (5 bases each). Germline values: CDR1 SNHLY, CDR2 FYNNEI. The length of the CDR3 is 14 residues. Deletions cut 4 bases from V and 2 bases from J, with 12 bases between. CDR3 residues: CASSAGPGPYEQYF. The CDR3 DNA reads TGTGCCAGCAGTGCAGGACCGGGGCCCTACGAGCAGTACTTC.

The chain is built from TRBV10-2 and TRBJ1-5; weak D call: TRBD1 (6 bases). The V end was cut by 3 bases, the J end by 3 bases, with 9 bases between. Germline V gene sequence: CDR1 WSHSY, CDR2 SAAADI. The CDR3 totals 14 residues. CDR3 sequence (DNA): TGCGCCAGCAGTGAACAGGGCTTCAATCAGCCCCAGCATTTT. It codes for CASSEQGFNQPQHF.

J is TRBJ1-1 and V is TRBV28, with 9 bases identical to TRBD1. Germline trimming cut 6 bases from V and 1 base from J; bases unmatched to any gene: 6. This CDR3 contains 15 residues. Germline-derived CDR1 and CDR2 are MDHEN and SYDVKM. The CDR3 bases are TGTGCCAGCAGCTCCGGGGGACAGGGGAACACTGAAGCTTTCTTT. It encodes CASSSGGQGNTEAFF.

About this clone itself: At the DNA level, this CDR3 is encoded by other sequences in the same sample as well. V usage is TRBV19 and J usage is TRBJ2-2; D is unclear. CDR3 size: 14 residues. Trimming pared 1 base from V and 2 bases from J, leaving 5 bases between. The V gene's germline CDR1 is LNHDA and CDR2 SQIVND (reference sequence). CDR3 sequence: CASSIGPNTGELFF. The CDR3 DNA reads TGTGCCAGTAGTATAGGCCCTAACACCGGGGAGCTGTTTTTT.

Comments on this clone: The identical CDR3 is also encoded by other nucleotide sequences in the sample. The V and J genes are TRBV18 and TRBJ2-5; a possible D gene is TRBD1 (5 bases). V was cut by 1 base and J by 5 bases, with 11 bases left in between. CDR3 length: 14 residues. Germline V lookup: CDR1 KGHSH, CDR2 LQKENI. The CDR3 DNA reads as TGTGCCAGCTCACCACAGGGGCTCCAGGAGACCCAGTACTTC. Amino acids: CASSPQGLQETQYF.

Of note for this clone: Other DNA variants within this sample encode the same CDR3. The chain is built from TRBV2 and TRBJ1-5, with D perhaps TRBD1 (5 bases). The CDR3 covers 13 residues. CDR1 and CDR2 (germline): SNHLY, FYNNEI. V was cut by 6 bases and J by 2 bases, with 8 bases left in between. DNA for the CDR3: TGTGCCAGCAGAGGGGAGGGCAATCAGCCCCAGCATTTT. This gives the protein CASRGEGNQPQHF. Filled out from reference TRBV2 and TRBJ1-5, the complete variable domain reads EPEVTQTPSHQVTQMGQEVILRCVPISNHLYFYWYRQILGQKVEFLVSFYNNEISEKSEIFDDQFSVERPDGSNFTLKIRSTKLEDSAMYFCASRGEGNQPQHFGDGTRLSIL.

The gene calls are TRBV10-3 and TRBJ2-7; no definite D call. Germline V gene data show CDR1 as ENHRY and CDR2 as SYGVKD. V shed 4 bases and J shed 2 bases, with 9 bases lying between them. CDR3 size: 13 residues. The CDR3 sequence is CAISGGTTYEQYF. DNA of the CDR3: TGTGCCATCAGTGGAGGTACTACCTACGAGCAGTACTTC.

CDR3 coding DNA: TGTGCCAGCAGTTTAACCCCCCAACGGGGGTTCTATGGCTACACCTTC. It yields the protein CASSLTPQRGFYGYTF. The chain uses TRBV27 and TRBJ1-2, with a possible D match to TRBD1 (5 bases). V lost 2 bases and J lost 4, with 17 bases in between. In germline, CDR1 is MNHEY, CDR2 SMNVEV (reference sequence). The CDR3 spans 16 residues.

This chain links TRBV5-1 with TRBJ2-1; D is perhaps TRBD2 (6 bases). V lost 4 bases, J lost 5 bases, and 16 bases lay in between. The CDR3 is made up of 15 amino acids. Per the germline V gene, CDR1 is SGHRS and CDR2 is YFSETQ. Here the CDR3 reads CASSPRVSGDNEQFF. The CDR3 DNA follows: TGCGCCAGCAGCCCCCGGGTTAGCGGTGACAATGAGCAGTTCTTC.

This clone has a single count. The chain recombines TRBV27 with TRBJ2-3; a weak D match, TRBD1 (5 bases). V was clipped by 7 bases and J by 2 bases, with 13 bases between them. Germline V gives CDR1 MNHEY, CDR2 SMNVEV (reference sequence). The CDR3 has 14 residues. The CDR3 DNA is TGTGCCAGCACCTTGGGCAGGGACACAGATACGCAGTATTTT. It specifies CASTLGRDTDTQYF.

The gene calls are TRBV9 and TRBJ2-3, with 16 bases identical to TRBD2. Germline assignment: CDR1 SGDLS and CDR2 YYNGEE. V lost 0 bases and J lost 1; bases outside the gene matches: 2. The CDR3 is made up of 18 amino acids. The CDR3 DNA follows: TGTGCCAGCAGCGTAGGGGGACTAGCGGGAGGGGGCACAGATACGCAGTATTTT. It yields the protein CASSVGGLAGGGTDTQYF.

J is TRBJ2-7 and V is TRBV7-2; 7 nucleotides agree with TRBD2. CDR3 size: 13 residues. Germline loops: CDR1 SGHTA, CDR2 FQGNSA. The ends lost 3 bases at V and 7 bases at J; junction bases unmatched: 6. CDR3 sequence (DNA): TGTGCCAGCAGCTTCGTACTAGCGCGAGAGCAGTACTTC. As protein: CASSFVLAREQYF.

This sequence joins TRBV30 and TRBJ2-7; tentatively, D is TRBD1 or TRBD2 (5 bases each). CDR3 length: 12 residues. V gave up 4 bases and J gave up 3 bases, with 10 bases separating them. In germline, CDR1 is GTSNPN, CDR2 SVGIG (reference sequence). CDR3: CAWTPGRYEQYF. CDR3 bases: TGTGCCTGGACCCCGGGGCGCTACGAGCAGTACTTC.

The chain combines TRBV27 with TRBJ1-6; D possibly corresponds to TRBD1 (5 bases). This CDR3 region has 18 residues. The V gene's germline CDR1 is MNHEY and CDR2 SMNVEV (reference sequence). Trimming took off 2 bases at V and 0 bases at J, with 14 bases between the two ends. CDR3 sequence (DNA): TGTGCCAGCAGTTTAAAGGCCGCCGGGGGCTCCTATAATTCACCCCTCCACTTT. Translation: CASSLKAAGGSYNSPLHF.

The chain has TRBV27 and TRBJ2-1; tentative D call: TRBD1 (6 bases). Trimming left V 7 bases short and J 0 bases short, with 16 bases between. This CDR3 spans 16 amino acids. Germline CDR1 reads MNHEY; CDR2 reads SMNVEV (reference sequence). CDR3 DNA sequence: TGTGCCAGCAAGCACCTCCGGGACAACTCCTACAATGAGCAGTTCTTC. It specifies CASKHLRDNSYNEQFF.

The V call is TRBV14, the J call TRBJ2-7; D is uncertain. Trimming pared 5 bases from V and 5 bases from J, leaving 16 bases between. The CDR3 has 14 amino acids. Per the germline V gene, CDR1 is SGHDN and CDR2 is FVKESK. CDR3 in amino acids: CASSTRRQGNEQYF. In nucleotides, the CDR3 is TGTGCCAGCAGCACCCGCAGACAAGGTAACGAGCAGTACTTC.

This clone was picked up a small number of times. V usage is TRBV6-1 and J usage is TRBJ1-5; no definite D call. V gave up 3 bases and J gave up 4 bases, with 7 bases separating them. The V gene's germline CDR1 is MNHNS and CDR2 SASEGT. The CDR3 extends over 13 amino acids. The DNA of the CDR3 is TGTGCCAGCAGTGACCAGTATAATCAGCCCCAGCATTTT. This translates into CASSDQYNQPQHF.